This is a list of T cell receptor beta chains from one sample in a study of blood T cell repertoires in COVID-19. Method: immunoSEQ multiplex PCR; TCRdb's copy keeps in-frame clones and lacks some. The sample lists 200,000 to 250,000 clones, 70% to 90% occurring once. What was sequenced was PBMCs or T cells enriched from blood (not recorded which). Receptor source: a man aged 25-45 years who had recovered from COVID-19. Each CDR3 is given with its conserved first and last residue. A D gene is named only where the DNA matches it firmly. For some rows the clone size is stated as once, few or many, or as a class when expanded; others skip it.

clone_size,v_call,j_call,d_call,cdr3_aa,cdr3_nt
.,TRBV11-3,TRBJ2-1,.,CASSLNGFEQFF,TGTGCCAGCAGCTTGAACGGGTTTGAGCAGTTCTTC
once,TRBV30,TRBJ1-5,.,CAWSRDNNQPQHF,TGTGCCTGGAGTAGGGACAACAATCAGCCCCAGCATTTT
few,TRBV18,TRBJ1-2,.,CASSPRRGDHGYTF,TGTGCCAGCTCACCACGGCGCGGGGATCATGGCTACACCTTC
.,TRBV20-1,TRBJ2-7,.,CSASPGSDPYEQYF,TGCAGTGCTAGTCCCGGGAGTGACCCCTACGAGCAGTACTTC
.,TRBV11-2,TRBJ1-2,TRBD1,CASSAGQADYGYTF,TGTGCCAGCAGCGCCGGACAGGCTGACTATGGCTACACCTTC
.,TRBV6-5,TRBJ1-2,.,CASSPATGAYGYTF,TGTGCCAGCAGTCCCGCAACAGGAGCCTATGGCTACACCTTC
.,TRBV7-9,TRBJ2-3,TRBD1,CASSSRDRVTDTQYF,TGTGCCAGCAGCTCCCGGGACAGGGTTACAGATACGCAGTATTTT
.,TRBV12-3/TRBV12-4,TRBJ2-7,.,CASSPLSMDEQYF,TGTGCCAGCAGTCCCCTGAGTATGGACGAGCAGTACTTC
few,TRBV5-6,TRBJ2-2,TRBD2,CASSLSSGSRTGELFF,TGTGCCAGCAGCTTGAGTAGCGGGAGTAGGACCGGGGAGCTGTTTTTT
few,TRBV5-6,TRBJ1-5,.,CASSPGRLQPQHF,TGTGCCAGCAGCCCTGGCAGGCTCCAGCCCCAGCATTTT
.,TRBV5-6,TRBJ1-6,.,CASSRRTYNSPLHF,TGTGCCAGCAGCCGGAGGACCTATAATTCACCCCTCCACTTT
few,TRBV28,TRBJ2-1,.,CASRRKEQFF,TGTGCCAGCAGGCGGAAAGAGCAGTTCTTC
once,TRBV6-6,TRBJ2-7,.,CASSSGQIYEQYF,TGTGCCAGCAGTTCAGGACAGATCTACGAGCAGTACTTC
.,TRBV20-1,TRBJ1-1,.,CSPRQRPAFF,TGCAGCCCGAGACAGCGTCCGGCTTTCTTT
.,TRBV3-1/TRBV3-2,TRBJ2-2,.,CASSLYGNTGELFF,TGTGCCAGCAGCCTGTACGGGAACACCGGGGAGCTGTTTTTT
.,TRBV28,TRBJ1-5,.,CASSLLPQAQHF,TGTGCCAGCAGTTTATTACCACAGGCCCAGCATTTT
many,TRBV15,TRBJ1-2,TRBD1,CATSSLEQGANYGYTF,TGTGCCACCAGCAGCCTTGAACAGGGGGCAAACTATGGCTACACCTTC
few,TRBV2,TRBJ2-1,TRBD2,CASRGGFPLGGEQFF,TGTGCCTCACGGGGGGGGTTCCCCCTGGGTGGTGAGCAGTTCTTC
.,TRBV7-9,TRBJ2-2,TRBD1,CASSPRQGATGELFF,TGTGCCAGCAGCCCACGGCAGGGGGCCACCGGGGAGCTGTTTTTT
.,TRBV2,TRBJ2-7,.,CASSPLYEQYF,TGTGCCAGCAGTCCTCTCTACGAGCAGTACTTC
few,TRBV4-2,TRBJ2-7,.,CASSQDSGNYEQYF,TGTGCCAGCAGCCAAGATTCCGGGAACTACGAGCAGTACTTC
.,TRBV18,TRBJ2-7,.,CASSPSPDEQYF,TGTGCCAGCTCTCCGTCCCCGGACGAGCAGTACTTC
.,TRBV4-3,TRBJ1-2,.,CASSQEWDGRYGYTF,TGCGCCAGCAGCCAAGAGTGGGACGGGAGGTATGGCTACACCTTC
.,TRBV24-1,TRBJ2-1,.,CATGSPSPSYNEQFF,TGTGCCACCGGTAGTCCCTCCCCGTCCTACAATGAGCAGTTCTTC
.,TRBV9,TRBJ1-2,.,CASSSRGGSYGYTF,TGTGCCAGCAGCTCCCGGGGAGGGAGCTATGGCTACACCTTC
.,TRBV6-1,TRBJ2-7,.,CASSEGGTAYEQYF,TGTGCCAGCAGTGAAGGGGGCACGGCCTACGAGCAGTACTTC
once,TRBV6-6,TRBJ1-5,.,CASSSLDQPQHF,TGTGCCAGCAGTTCTTTAGATCAGCCCCAGCATTTT
.,TRBV21-1,TRBJ2-7,.,CASSKSTPPAGTTYEQYF,TGTGCCAGCAGCAAAAGTACTCCCCCAGCGGGAACGACCTACGAGCAGTACTTC
.,TRBV11-2,TRBJ2-2,TRBD2,CASTPISGRGGELFF,TGTGCCAGCACACCCATTAGCGGGAGGGGCGGGGAGCTGTTTTTT
once,TRBV7-9,TRBJ2-1,TRBD2,CASSPLSGLAGGLEQFF,TGTGCCAGCAGCCCCCTGTCCGGACTAGCGGGAGGGCTTGAGCAGTTCTTC
.,TRBV2,TRBJ1-2,.,CASSVGYGYTF,TGTGCCAGCAGTGTCGGGTACGGCTACACCTTC
.,TRBV4-2,TRBJ2-5,TRBD2,CASSQGIYISGGSETQYF,TGTGCCAGCAGCCAAGGGATCTATATTAGCGGGGGTTCCGAGACCCAGTACTTC
.,TRBV27,TRBJ1-5,TRBD1,CASSLWDSEGNQPQHF,TGTGCCAGCAGTTTATGGGACAGTGAGGGCAATCAGCCCCAGCATTTT
.,TRBV7-9,TRBJ2-1,TRBD2,CASSFPPSGYYNEQFF,TGTGCCAGCAGCTTCCCCCCTAGCGGTTATTACAATGAGCAGTTCTTC
.,TRBV19,TRBJ1-2,.,CASSMLQLNYGYTF,TGTGCCAGTAGTATGTTACAGCTTAACTATGGCTACACCTTC
once,TRBV7-2,TRBJ1-1,TRBD1,CASSFSGTGEGNTEAFF,TGTGCCAGCAGCTTTTCCGGGACAGGGGAAGGGAACACTGAAGCTTTCTTT
.,TRBV5-6,TRBJ2-1,.,CASSLTGTSYNEQFF,TGTGCCAGCAGCCTAACAGGGACCTCCTACAATGAGCAGTTCTTC
.,TRBV30,TRBJ2-7,TRBD1,CAWSRQGLEQYF,TGTGCCTGGAGCAGACAGGGTTTAGAACAGTACTTC
.,TRBV10-1,TRBJ2-7,.,CASSEPPFYEQYF,TGCGCCAGCAGTGAGCCCCCATTCTACGAGCAGTACTTC
.,TRBV30,TRBJ1-3,.,CAWREYRSGNTIYF,TGTGCCTGGAGAGAGTATCGCTCTGGAAACACCATATATTTT
.,TRBV3-1/TRBV3-2,TRBJ2-1,TRBD1,CASSQGTGGNEQFF,TGTGCCAGCAGCCAAGGGACAGGGGGGAATGAGCAGTTCTTC
.,TRBV28,TRBJ1-5,TRBD1,CASSSPAGGWSNQPQHF,TGTGCCAGCAGTTCCCCGGCAGGGGGTTGGAGCAATCAGCCCCAGCATTTT
.,TRBV4-1,TRBJ1-1,.,CASSQRSGGLMNTEAFF,TGCGCCAGCAGCCAAAGAAGTGGTGGACTAATGAACACTGAAGCTTTCTTT
.,TRBV25-1,TRBJ2-2,TRBD2,CASSEWEGSNTGELFF,TGTGCCAGCAGTGAATGGGAGGGGTCGAACACCGGGGAGCTGTTTTTT
.,TRBV30,TRBJ2-2,.,CAWRNGFRERVGNTGELFF,TGTGCCTGGAGAAACGGGTTCAGGGAAAGGGTGGGGAACACCGGGGAGCTGTTTTTT
.,TRBV18,TRBJ1-1,.,CASSPPGVNELAFF,TGTGCCAGCTCACCCCCGGGGGTGAATGAGTTAGCTTTCTTT
once,TRBV5-4,TRBJ2-5,.,CASSLGRGQETQYF,TGTGCCAGCAGCTTGGGACGAGGGCAGGAGACCCAGTACTTC